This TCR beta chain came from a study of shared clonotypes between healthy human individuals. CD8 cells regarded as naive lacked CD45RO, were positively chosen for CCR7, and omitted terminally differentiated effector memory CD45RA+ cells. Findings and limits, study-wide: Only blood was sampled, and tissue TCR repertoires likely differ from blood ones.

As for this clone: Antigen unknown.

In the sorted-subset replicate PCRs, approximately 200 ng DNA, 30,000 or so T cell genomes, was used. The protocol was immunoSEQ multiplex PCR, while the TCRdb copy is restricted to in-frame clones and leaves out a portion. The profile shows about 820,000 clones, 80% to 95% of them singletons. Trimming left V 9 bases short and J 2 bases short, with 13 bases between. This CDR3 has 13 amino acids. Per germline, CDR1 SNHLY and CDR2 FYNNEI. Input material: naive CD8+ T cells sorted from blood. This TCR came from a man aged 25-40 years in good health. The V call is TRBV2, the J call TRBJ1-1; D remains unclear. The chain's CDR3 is CARKLFINTEAFF. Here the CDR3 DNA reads TGTGCCAGGAAGCTGTTTATTAACACTGAAGCTTTCTTT.